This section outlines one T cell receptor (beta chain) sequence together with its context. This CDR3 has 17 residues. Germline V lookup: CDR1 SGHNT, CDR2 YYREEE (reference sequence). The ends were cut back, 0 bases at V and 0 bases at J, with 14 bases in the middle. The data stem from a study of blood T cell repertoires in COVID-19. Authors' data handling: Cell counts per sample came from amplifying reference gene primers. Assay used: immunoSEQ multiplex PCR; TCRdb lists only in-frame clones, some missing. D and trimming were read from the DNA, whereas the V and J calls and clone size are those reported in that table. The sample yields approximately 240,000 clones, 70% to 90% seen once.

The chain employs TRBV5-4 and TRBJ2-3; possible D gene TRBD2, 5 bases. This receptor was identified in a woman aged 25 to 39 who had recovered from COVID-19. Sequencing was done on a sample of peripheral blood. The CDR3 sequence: CASSLAGLNPSTDTQYF. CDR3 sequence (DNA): TGTGCCAGCAGCTTGGCCGGACTCAACCCCAGCACAGATACGCAGTATTTT.